This TCR beta chain stems from a study of blood T cell repertoires in COVID-19. Across the study: Sources were T cells, B-cell-depleted T cells, or PBMCs; the material itself was cDNA or gDNA.

Enrollees, roughly 18 to 95 years old, lived in 25 or so US areas. In the authors' methods: Amplification of reference gene primers provided the estimated nucleated cell counts. Measured with immunoSEQ multiplex PCR; TCRdb has only the in-frame clones, and not every one. Clonal size and the V and J genes are those of that table, whereas D and trimming came from the DNA. The table has fewer than 250,000 clones, 70% to 85% seen once; the top ten hold approximately 3%. The CDR3 loop spans 19 amino acids. J gave up 4 bases and V 3 bases, and 16 bases lay outside the gene matches. This receptor was identified in a woman younger than 45 who had recovered from COVID-19. The specimen was PBMCs or T cells enriched from blood (not recorded which). The J gene is TRBJ1-2, the V gene TRBV23-1; 11 nucleotides line up with TRBD1. TRBV23-1 is an open reading frame, and its role is uncertain. CDR3 sequence reads: CASSHPGQGVYHLSYGYTF. The CDR3 DNA follows: TGCGCCAGCAGTCATCCGGGACAGGGGGTATATCACCTATCCTATGGCTACACCTTC.